Below, 14 T cell receptor beta chains from the same sample are listed, as sequenced in a study of tissue T cells after allogeneic stem cell transplantation. TCRdb keeps only in-frame clones here, not all; method: immunoSEQ multiplex PCR. This table holds around 8,000 clones, 35% to 60% found once. Stated time point: mouse harvest day 7 after allogeneic transplant. Tail vein injection delivered 10^7 T-cell-depleted bone marrow cells and 10^6 splenic CD5+ T cells. Sequenced input: gut tissue. The receptors shown here come from a female BALB/c mouse given C57BL/6 T cells with graft-versus-host disease after an allogeneic hematopoietic cell transplant.

Notes on this clone: Mouse gene names apply. Read sequence stops 1 residue before the CDR3 end, and the germline J gene provides the missing end. The sample holds other DNA sequences that translate to the same CDR3. The V call is TRBV31, the J call TRBJ2-7; 11 nucleotides match TRBD2. V shed 0 bases and J 4 bases; nucleotides not matched to a gene: 2. Germline CDR1 and CDR2: GKSSPN and SITVG. CDR3 length equals 14 residues. CDR3 sequence reads: CAWSLGTGGYEQYF. CDR3 DNA (partial): TGTGCCTGGAGTCTCGGGACTGGGGGTTATGAACAGTAC. Together with reference TRBV31 and TRBJ2-7, the CDR3 gives the full variable domain: AQTIHQWPVAEIKAVGSPLSLGCTIKGKSSPNLYWYWQATGGTLQQLFYSITVGQVESVVQLNLSASRPKDDQFILSTEKLLLSHSGFYLCAWSLGTGGYEQYFGPGTRLTVL.

As for this clone: Mouse gene names and germline throughout. The sequenced fragment ends 1 residue before the CDR3 boundary, so the rest is inferred from the germline J gene. The chain recombines TRBV26 with TRBJ1-1; tentative D call: TRBD1 (5 bases). This CDR3 region has 13 residues. Deletions cut 4 bases from V and 3 bases from J, with 9 bases between. The V gene's germline CDR1 is KGHPV and CDR2 FQNQEV (reference sequence). CDR3 DNA, as far as it was read: TGTGCCAGCAGTCCCAGGGCGGACACAGAAGTCTTC. Translated, it gives CASSPRADTEVF. The CDR3 reads in full as CASSPRADTEVFF.

Comments on this clone: The listed genes are named as in mouse. The read terminates 1 residue ahead of where the CDR3 ends, so the germline J gene completes it. The V and J genes are TRBV13-1 and TRBJ1-3, with a weak D call TRBD1 (6 bases). This CDR3 region has 16 residues. Trimming pared 1 base from V and 0 bases from J, leaving 11 bases between. CDR1 and CDR2 (germline): NSHNY, SYGAGN. CDR3 amino acids: CASSDPGTYSGNTLYF. The CDR3 bases that were read are TGTGCCAGCAGTGATCCCGGGACATATTCTGGAAATACGCTCTAT.

In the case of this clone: Gene names refer to mouse genes. The sequence runs out 1 residue before the end of the CDR3; the remainder is reconstructed from the germline J gene. The rearrangement joins TRBV1 to TRBJ1-1; the match to TRBD1 covers 9 bases. V lost 2 bases and J lost 3; bases outside the gene matches: 1. The CDR3 has 14 residues. CDR1 and CDR2 from the germline V gene are NSQYPW and LRSPGD (reference sequence). The covered CDR3 bases are TGCACCTGCAGTGCACGGACAGGGGACACAGAAGTCTTC. It encodes CTCSARTGDTEVF. The full-length CDR3 reads as CTCSARTGDTEVFF.

Of note for this clone: The gene names given are mouse names. Sequencing ends 1 residue short of the CDR3 end; the germline J gene provides the rest. The chain has TRBV13-2 and TRBJ2-4, with D perhaps TRBD1 (6 bases). This CDR3 has 14 residues. V gave up 3 bases and J gave up 3 bases, with 11 bases separating them. Germline lookup yields CDR1 NNHNN and CDR2 SYGAGS (reference sequence). The sequenced part of the CDR3 DNA is TGTGCCAGCGGTGTACAGGGTGGGCAAAACACCTTGTAC. It encodes CASGVQGGQNTLY. The complete CDR3 protein is CASGVQGGQNTLYF.

In this sample, this clone turned up once. Gene names and germline match the mouse. Within the sample, other DNA sequences also encode this same CDR3. The sequenced part of the CDR3 DNA is TGTGCCAGCAGCCGGGACTCTGCAGAAACGCTGTAT. As protein: CASSRDSAETLY. The full CDR3 reads CASSRDSAETLYF. The rearrangement links TRBV26 to TRBJ2-3, with D tentatively TRBD2 (6 bases). The read terminates 1 residue before the CDR3 end, so the remaining end is supplied by the germline J gene. Germline V gives CDR1 KGHPV, CDR2 FQNQEV (reference sequence). This CDR3 region has 13 residues. The V end lost 6 bases, the J end lost 2 bases, and 9 bases lay between the germline ends. The full variable domain, in which reference TRBV26 and TRBJ2-3 provide the parts outside the CDR3, is NSKVIQTPRYLVKGQGQKAKMRCIPEKGHPVVFWYQQNKNNEFKFLINFQNQEVLQQIDMTEKRFSAECPSNSPCSLEIQSSEAGDSALYLCASSRDSAETLYFGSGTRLTVL.

Remarks on this clone: Genes here carry mouse names. The read halts 1 residue ahead of the CDR3 end, with the missing end drawn from the germline J gene. This chain links TRBV26 with TRBJ1-4; no firm D call. Germline CDR1 reads KGHPV; CDR2 reads FQNQEV (reference sequence). The CDR3 is 14 amino acids. V lost 5 bases, J lost 0 bases, and 7 bases lay in between. The part of the CDR3 DNA that was read is TGTGCCAGCAGTTTGCAGTTTTCCAACGAAAGATTATTT. It codes for CASSLQFSNERLF. The complete CDR3 sequence is CASSLQFSNERLFF. The full variable domain, with the rest looked up from reference TRBV26 and TRBJ1-4, is NSKVIQTPRYLVKGQGQKAKMRCIPEKGHPVVFWYQQNKNNEFKFLINFQNQEVLQQIDMTEKRFSAECPSNSPCSLEIQSSEAGDSALYLCASSLQFSNERLFFGHGTKLSVL.

The table lists this clone with a few counts. Mouse gene names apply. The sequence runs out 1 residue before the end of the CDR3; the remainder is reconstructed from the germline J gene. The chain couples TRBV3 to TRBJ2-7, with D possibly matching TRBD1 (6 bases). Per germline, CDR1 SNHLY and CDR2 FYNGKV (reference sequence). The CDR3 sequence is 13 residues long. V shed 1 base and J shed 5 bases, with 9 bases lying between them. CDR3 protein: CASSLGRGDEQYF. The CDR3 bases that were read are TGTGCCAGCAGCTTAGGCAGGGGTGATGAACAGTAC.

With regard to this clone: The gene symbols are mouse symbols. The missing CDR3 end, 1 residue past where the read stops, is filled in from the germline J gene. The rearrangement joins TRBV12-2 to TRBJ2-5; the match to TRBD1 covers 8 bases. This CDR3 contains 13 residues. Germline CDR1 and CDR2: SGHLS and HYDKME. The ends lost 4 bases at V and 6 bases at J; junction bases unmatched: 5. The CDR3 spells CASSRTGTDTQYF. CDR3 DNA, as far as it was read: TGTGCCAGCTCCCGGACAGGGACCGACACCCAGTAC.

This clone was detected a few times. Mouse names are used for the genes. Read coverage stops 1 residue before the CDR3 terminus; the germline J gene supplies the remainder. This rearrangement joins TRBV26 to TRBJ2-4; D unclear. The CDR3 runs to 13 residues. V was clipped by 4 bases and J by 0 bases, with 5 bases between them. The germline gives CDR1 KGHPV, CDR2 FQNQEV (reference sequence). The CDR3 loop is CASSQDSQNTLYF. Partial CDR3 DNA: TGTGCCAGCAGTCAAGACAGTCAAAACACCTTGTAC.

On this clone: Gene labels here are mouse ones. The read falls 1 residue short of the CDR3 end, and the missing part is taken from the germline J gene. The chain uses TRBV23 and TRBJ1-6; no DNA check was done on the table's D call, TRBD1. TRBJ1-6 is an ORF; its function is uncertain. The V gene's germline CDR1 is KGHTA and CDR2 FQNQQP. The CDR3 extends over 16 amino acids. CDR3 DNA, as far as it was read: TGCTCCAGCAGCCGGGACAGAAATTCCTATAATTCGCCCCTCTAC. Its protein is CSSSRDRNSYNSPLY. The whole CDR3 protein is CSSSRDRNSYNSPLYF.

As regards this clone: Gene and germline names: mouse. The read ends 1 residue shy of where the CDR3 ends; the end is completed using the germline J gene. The chain has TRBV23 and TRBJ1-5; the D call of TRBD1 is as the table states it, not checked on the DNA. This CDR3 is 15 amino acids long. Germline-derived CDR1 and CDR2 are KGHTA and FQNQQP. CDR3 amino acids: CSSSQSTGRNQAPLF. The part of the CDR3 DNA that was read is TGCTCCAGCAGTCAATCGACAGGGCGCAACCAGGCTCCGCTT.

Comment on this clone: All gene names here are mouse names. The DNA ends 1 residue before the CDR3 does, and the rest of the CDR3 is filled in from the germline J gene. The chain uses TRBV1 and TRBJ1-4, with 12 positions matching TRBD1. The CDR3 covers 15 residues. The J segment lost 6 bases and the V segment lost 3 bases, leaving 2 bases of the junction unmatched. Germline V gives CDR1 NSQYPW, CDR2 LRSPGD (reference sequence). The covered CDR3 bases are TGCACCTGCAGTGCCCGGGACAGGGGGCACGAAAGATTATTT. Amino acid sequence: CTCSARDRGHERLF. The full CDR3 protein reads CTCSARDRGHERLFF.

With respect to this clone: The gene symbols are mouse symbols. The read falls 1 residue short of the CDR3 end, and the missing part is taken from the germline J gene. This chain joins TRBV19 and TRBJ2-5; TRBD2 aligns across 10 bases. CDR3 length: 16 residues. The V segment lost 2 bases and the J segment 2 bases; nucleotides outside the gene matches: 5. The germline gives CDR1 FNHDT, CDR2 SITEND (reference sequence). Partial CDR3 DNA: TGTGCCAGCAGTATCCGACTGGGGGGAGTCCAAGACACCCAGTAC. The encoded protein is CASSIRLGGVQDTQY. The whole CDR3 is CASSIRLGGVQDTQYF.